The present T cell receptor beta chain was sequenced within a study of breast tumors, draining lymph nodes, adjacent tissues. Breast cancer patients provided tissue from their axillary draining lymph nodes. This clonotype was seen many times. The V gene end was trimmed by 3 bases and the J gene end by 0 bases; junction bases not matched to a gene: 3. The CDR3 has 17 residues. Germline lookup yields CDR1 SGDLS and CDR2 YYNGEE. TCRdb re-derived calls from the multiplex PCR reads in MiXCR, one entry per CDR3 protein. The table shows approximately 210,000 distinct CDR3 sequences, with roughly a third occurring only once.

The chain recombines TRBV9 with TRBJ2-2; 12 positions match TRBD2. The source is a female donor with breast cancer. Some clones in this sample may be carry-over from other donors' samples. Sequencing used axillary lymph node tissue. DNA of the CDR3: TGTGCCAGCAGCGAGACTAGCGGGAGTGCGAACACCGGGGAGCTGTTTTTT. Translation: CASSETSGSANTGELFF.